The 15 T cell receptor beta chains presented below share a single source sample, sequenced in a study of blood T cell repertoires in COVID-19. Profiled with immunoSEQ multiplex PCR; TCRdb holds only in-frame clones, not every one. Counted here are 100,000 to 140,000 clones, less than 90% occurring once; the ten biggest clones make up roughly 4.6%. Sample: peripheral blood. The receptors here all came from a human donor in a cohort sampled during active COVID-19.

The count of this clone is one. The CDR3 protein is CASSSQQGWSPNTEAFF. CDR3 DNA sequence: TGTGCCAGCTCATCGCAACAGGGATGGTCTCCGAACACTGAAGCTTTCTTT. V is TRBV18 and J is TRBJ1-1, with D perhaps matching TRBD1 (6 bases). Germline assignment: CDR1 KGHSH and CDR2 LQKENI. The CDR3 length is 17 residues. V dropped 5 bases and J dropped 1 base, with 20 bases sitting between them.

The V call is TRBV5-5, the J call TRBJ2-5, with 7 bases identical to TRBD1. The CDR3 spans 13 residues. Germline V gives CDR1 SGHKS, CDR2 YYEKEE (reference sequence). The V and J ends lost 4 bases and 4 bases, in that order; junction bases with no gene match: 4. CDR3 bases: TGTGCCAGCAGCGGGGGACAGCGAGAGACCCAGTACTTC. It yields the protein CASSGGQRETQYF.

The CDR3 loop is CASSQRGGTPSTDTQYF. The CDR3 DNA follows: TGTGCCAGCAGCCAAAGGGGCGGGACTCCTAGCACAGATACGCAGTATTTT. The chain is built from TRBV3-1 (or the pseudogene TRBV3-2) and TRBJ2-3; weak D call: TRBD2 (6 bases). With 2 bases removed from V and 0 bases from J, the gap between germline ends came to 15 bases. The CDR3 totals 17 residues. From germline, CDR1 is LGHDT and CDR2 YNNKEL (reference sequence).

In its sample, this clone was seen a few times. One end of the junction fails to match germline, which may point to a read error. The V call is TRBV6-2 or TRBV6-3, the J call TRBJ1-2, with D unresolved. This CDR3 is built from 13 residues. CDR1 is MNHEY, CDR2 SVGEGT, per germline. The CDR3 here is CASSYDSSSGFGF. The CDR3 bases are TGTGCCAGCAGTTACGATTCAAGTTCGGGGTTTGGCTTC.

CDR3 coding DNA: TGTGCCAGCAGCCAGGGACAGGGGGCCTACGAGCAGTACGTC. Translated: CASSQGQGAYEQYV. The V call is TRBV6-2 or TRBV6-3, the J call TRBJ2-7, with TRBD1 matching 11 bases. V dropped 6 bases and J dropped 2; count of bases not matched to a gene: 3. The CDR3 spans 14 residues. Germline V CDR1 and CDR2: MNHEY, SVGEGT.

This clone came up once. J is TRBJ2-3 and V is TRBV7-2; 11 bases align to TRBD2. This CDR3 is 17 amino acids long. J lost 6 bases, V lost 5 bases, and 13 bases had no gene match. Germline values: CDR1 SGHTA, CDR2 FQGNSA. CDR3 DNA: TGTGCCAGCAGCCCCCGACTAGCGGGATCCGGGGGGGATACGCAGTATTTT. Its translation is CASSPRLAGSGGDTQYF.

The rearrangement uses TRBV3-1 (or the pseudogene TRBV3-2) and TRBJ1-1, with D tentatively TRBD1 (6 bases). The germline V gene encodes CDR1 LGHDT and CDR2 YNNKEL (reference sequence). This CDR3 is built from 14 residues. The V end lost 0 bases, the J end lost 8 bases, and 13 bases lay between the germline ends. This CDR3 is CASSQDFRGSEAFF. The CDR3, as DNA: TGTGCCAGCAGCCAAGATTTTAGGGGGTCGGAAGCTTTCTTT.

The CDR3 region has the DNA TGTGCCAGCAGCCGAGAATCCGACACTGAAGCTTTCTTT. Translating it yields CASSRESDTEAFF. The gene calls are TRBV7-9 and TRBJ1-1; D is undetermined. This CDR3 is 13 amino acids long. The ends were cut back, 5 bases at V and 3 bases at J, with 10 bases in the middle. In germline, CDR1 is SEHNR, CDR2 FQNEAQ (reference sequence).

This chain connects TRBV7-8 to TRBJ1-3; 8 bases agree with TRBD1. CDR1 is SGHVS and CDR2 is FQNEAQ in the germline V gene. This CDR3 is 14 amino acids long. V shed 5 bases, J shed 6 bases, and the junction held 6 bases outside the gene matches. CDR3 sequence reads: CASSRDRGLNTIYF. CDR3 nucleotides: TGTGCCAGCAGCCGAGACAGGGGTTTAAACACCATATATTTT.

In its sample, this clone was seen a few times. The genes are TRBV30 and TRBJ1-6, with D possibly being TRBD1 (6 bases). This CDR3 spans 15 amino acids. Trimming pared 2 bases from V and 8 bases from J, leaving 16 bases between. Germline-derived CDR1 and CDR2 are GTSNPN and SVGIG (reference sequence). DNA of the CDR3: TGTGCCTGGAGTAAAAAAGCAGGGGTCGATTCACCCCTCCACTTT. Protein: CAWSKKAGVDSPLHF.

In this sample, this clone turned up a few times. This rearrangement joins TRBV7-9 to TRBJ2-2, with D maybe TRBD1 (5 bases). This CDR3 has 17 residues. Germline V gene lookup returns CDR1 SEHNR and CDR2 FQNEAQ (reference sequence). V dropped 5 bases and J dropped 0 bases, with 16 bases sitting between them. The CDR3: CASSQGVVSANTGELFF. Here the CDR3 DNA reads TGTGCCAGCAGCCAAGGGGTGGTGAGCGCGAACACCGGGGAGCTGTTTTTT.

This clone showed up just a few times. The CDR3 sequence: CASSPGEPYNEQFF. The CDR3 DNA reads as TGTGCCAGCAGTCCAGGGGAGCCCTACAATGAGCAGTTCTTC. The V call is TRBV3-1 (or the pseudogene TRBV3-2), the J call TRBJ2-1, with D possibly matching TRBD1 (6 bases). V gave up 6 bases and J gave up 2 bases, with 11 bases separating them. Germline CDR1 is LGHDT and CDR2 is YNNKEL (reference sequence). The CDR3 is 14 residues long.

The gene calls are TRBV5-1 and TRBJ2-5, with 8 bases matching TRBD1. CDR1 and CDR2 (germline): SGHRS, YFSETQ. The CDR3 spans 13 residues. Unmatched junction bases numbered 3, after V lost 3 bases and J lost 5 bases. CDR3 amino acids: CASSSTGEETQYF. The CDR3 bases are TGCGCCAGCAGCTCGACAGGGGAGGAGACCCAGTACTTC.

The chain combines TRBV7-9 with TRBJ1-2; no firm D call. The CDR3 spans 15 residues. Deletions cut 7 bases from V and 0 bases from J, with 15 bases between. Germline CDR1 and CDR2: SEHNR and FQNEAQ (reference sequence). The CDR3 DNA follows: TGTGCCAGCACCCCCGCAGGTTTAGCTAACTATGGCTACACCTTC. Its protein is CASTPAGLANYGYTF.

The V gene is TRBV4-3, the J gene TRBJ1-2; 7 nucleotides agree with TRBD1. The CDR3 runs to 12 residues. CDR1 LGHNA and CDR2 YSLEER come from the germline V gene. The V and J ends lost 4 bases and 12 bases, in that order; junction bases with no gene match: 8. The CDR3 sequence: CASSRDGTANTF. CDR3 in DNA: TGCGCCAGCAGCCGAGACGGGACAGCCAACACCTTC.